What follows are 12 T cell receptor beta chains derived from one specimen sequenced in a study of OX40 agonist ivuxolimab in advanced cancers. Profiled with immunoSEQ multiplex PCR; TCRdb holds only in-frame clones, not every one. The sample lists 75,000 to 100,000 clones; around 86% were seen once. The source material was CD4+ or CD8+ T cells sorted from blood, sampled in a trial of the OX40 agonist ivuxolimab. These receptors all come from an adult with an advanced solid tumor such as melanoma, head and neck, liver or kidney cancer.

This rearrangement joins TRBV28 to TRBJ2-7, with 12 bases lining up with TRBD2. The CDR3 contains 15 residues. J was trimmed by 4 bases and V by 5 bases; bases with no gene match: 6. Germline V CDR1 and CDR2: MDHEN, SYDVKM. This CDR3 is CASSILAGGPYEQYF. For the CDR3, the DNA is TGTGCCAGCAGTATCCTAGCGGGAGGGCCATACGAGCAGTACTTC.

The CDR3 DNA sequence: TGTGCCAGCGGACTAGCGGGAGGTCGCACAGATACGCAGTATTTT. Translating it yields CASGLAGGRTDTQYF. The V gene is TRBV5-4, the J gene TRBJ2-3; 14 positions match TRBD2. The V segment lost 7 bases and the J segment 1 base; nucleotides outside the gene matches: 2. The germline V gene encodes CDR1 SGHNT and CDR2 YYREEE (reference sequence). The CDR3 spans 15 residues.

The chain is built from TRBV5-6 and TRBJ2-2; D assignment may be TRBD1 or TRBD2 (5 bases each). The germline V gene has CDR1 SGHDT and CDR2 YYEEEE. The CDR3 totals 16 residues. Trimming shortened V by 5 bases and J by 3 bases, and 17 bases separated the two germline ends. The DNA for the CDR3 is TGTGCCAGCAGATTCGGGGCCCTTGAGGACACCGGGGAGCTGTTTTTT. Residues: CASRFGALEDTGELFF. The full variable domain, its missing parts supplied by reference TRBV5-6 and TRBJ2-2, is DAGVTQSPTHLIKTRGQQVTLRCSPKSGHDTVSWYQQALGQGPQFIFQYYEEEERQRGNFPDRFSGHQFPNYSSELNVNALLLGDSALYLCASRFGALEDTGELFFGEGSRLTVL.

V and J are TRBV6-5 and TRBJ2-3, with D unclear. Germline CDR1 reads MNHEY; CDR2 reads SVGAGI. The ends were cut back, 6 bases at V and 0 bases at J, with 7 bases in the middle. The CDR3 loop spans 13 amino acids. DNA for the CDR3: TGTGCCAGCAGCTACCTAAGCACAGATACGCAGTATTTT. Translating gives CASSYLSTDTQYF.

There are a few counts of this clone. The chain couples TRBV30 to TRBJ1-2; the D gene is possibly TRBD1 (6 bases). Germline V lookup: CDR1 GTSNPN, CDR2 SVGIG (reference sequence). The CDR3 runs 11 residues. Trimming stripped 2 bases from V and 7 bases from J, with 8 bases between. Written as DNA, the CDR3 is TGTGCCTGGAGTAAGGGGGTTGGCTACACCTTC. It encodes CAWSKGVGYTF. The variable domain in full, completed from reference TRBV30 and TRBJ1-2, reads SQTIHQWPATLVQPVGSPLSLECTVEGTSNPNLYWYRQAAGRGLQLLFYSVGIGQISSEVPQNLSASRPQDRQFILSSKKLLLSDSGFYLCAWSKGVGYTFGSGTRLTVV.

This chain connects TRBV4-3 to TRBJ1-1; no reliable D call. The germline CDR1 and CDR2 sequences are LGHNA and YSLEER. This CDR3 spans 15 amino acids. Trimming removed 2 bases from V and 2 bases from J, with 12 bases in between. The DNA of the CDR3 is TGCGCCAGCAGCCAAATGAGGGCGGGTAACACTGAAGCTTTCTTT. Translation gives CASSQMRAGNTEAFF.

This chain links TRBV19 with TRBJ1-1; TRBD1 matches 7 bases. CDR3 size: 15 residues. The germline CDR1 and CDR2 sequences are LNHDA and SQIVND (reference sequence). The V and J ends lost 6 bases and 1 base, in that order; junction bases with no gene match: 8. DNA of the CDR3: TGTGCCAGTAGGCCTCGGGACAGACCGAACACTGAAGCTTTCTTT. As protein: CASRPRDRPNTEAFF. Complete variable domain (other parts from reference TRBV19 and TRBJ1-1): DGGITQSPKYLFRKEGQNVTLSCEQNLNHDAMYWYRQDPGQGLRLIYYSQIVNDFQKGDIAEGYSVSREKKESFPLTVTSAQKNPTAFYLCASRPRDRPNTEAFFGQGTRLTVV.

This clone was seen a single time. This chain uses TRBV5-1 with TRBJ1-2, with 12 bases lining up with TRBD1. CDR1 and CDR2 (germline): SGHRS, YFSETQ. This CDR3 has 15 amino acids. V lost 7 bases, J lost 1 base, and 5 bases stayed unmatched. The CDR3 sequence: CASRDRGHHNYGYTF. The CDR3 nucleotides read TGCGCCAGCCGGGACAGGGGGCATCATAACTATGGCTACACCTTC.

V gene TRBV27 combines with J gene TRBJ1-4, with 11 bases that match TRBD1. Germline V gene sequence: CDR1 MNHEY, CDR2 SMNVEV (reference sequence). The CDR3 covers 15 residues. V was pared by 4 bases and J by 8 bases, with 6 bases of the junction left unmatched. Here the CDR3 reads CASSSRDRGGEKLFF. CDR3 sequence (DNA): TGTGCCAGCAGTTCGCGGGACAGGGGGGGAGAAAAACTGTTTTTT.

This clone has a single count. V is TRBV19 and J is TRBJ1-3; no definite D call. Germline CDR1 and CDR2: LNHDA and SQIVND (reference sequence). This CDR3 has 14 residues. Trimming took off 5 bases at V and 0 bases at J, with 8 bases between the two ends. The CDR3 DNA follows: TGTGCCAGTAGTGGACCCTTCTCTGGAAACACCATATATTTT. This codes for CASSGPFSGNTIYF.

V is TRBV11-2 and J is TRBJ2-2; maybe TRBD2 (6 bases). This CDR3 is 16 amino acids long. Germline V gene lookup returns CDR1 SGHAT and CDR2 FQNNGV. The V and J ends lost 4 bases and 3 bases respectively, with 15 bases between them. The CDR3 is CASSSRLVWHTGELFF. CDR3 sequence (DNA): TGTGCCAGCAGCTCTAGACTAGTCTGGCACACCGGGGAGCTGTTTTTT.

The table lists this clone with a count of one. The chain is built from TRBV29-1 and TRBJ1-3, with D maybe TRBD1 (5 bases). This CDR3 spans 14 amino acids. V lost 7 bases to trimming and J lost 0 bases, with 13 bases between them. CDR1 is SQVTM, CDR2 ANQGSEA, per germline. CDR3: CSAVRDYSGNTIYF. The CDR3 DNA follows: TGCAGCGCCGTTAGGGACTACTCTGGAAACACCATATATTTT.